One and the same sample provided the 4 T cell receptor beta chains below, sequenced in a study of T cells in Graves' hyperthyroidism and ophthalmopathy. RNA transcripts were the template for amplifying TCR beta CDR3 regions. With the HTBI primer set, the TCR CDR3 went through a first round of RT-PCR. MiXCR, applied by TCRdb to the multiplex PCR reads, yields one record per CDR3 protein. Of around 530,000 distinct CDR3 sequences in the sample, 17% were seen once. Sequenced sample: blood. The receptors derive from a young woman with Graves' ophthalmopathy.

This clonotype was seen at least ten times. The chain couples TRBV6-1 to TRBJ2-5; the match to TRBD1 covers 9 bases. Germline V gene sequence: CDR1 MNHNS, CDR2 SASEGT. With 6 bases clipped from V and 1 base from J, the junction kept 9 bases outside the gene matches. This CDR3 has 16 residues. CDR3 loop: CASSRLTGGPQETQYF. The CDR3 nucleotides read TGTGCCAGCAGCAGACTCACAGGGGGCCCCCAAGAGACCCAGTACTTC.

This clonotype showed up many times. CDR3 protein: CASSLELSSYNEQFF. CDR3 coding DNA: TGTGCCAGCAGCTTAGAGCTGAGCTCCTACAATGAGCAGTTCTTC. V gene TRBV7-6 combines with J gene TRBJ2-1, with no clear D. V was shortened by 1 base and J by 0 bases, with 7 bases between the two germline ends. The CDR3 is 15 amino acids. Looked up from germline, CDR1 is SGHVS and CDR2 is FNYEAQ.

The chain links TRBV5-4 to TRBJ2-1, with TRBD1 as a possible D gene (7 bases). The length of the CDR3 is 16 residues. Germline CDR1 reads SGHNT; CDR2 reads YYREEE (reference sequence). With 0 bases removed from V and 9 bases from J, the gap between germline ends came to 19 bases. The chain's CDR3 is CASSLDGGTVYGEQFF. DNA for the CDR3: TGTGCCAGCAGCTTGGATGGGGGGACAGTGTACGGTGAGCAGTTCTTC.

V and J are TRBV7-6 and TRBJ2-5, with D tentatively TRBD1 or TRBD2 (6 bases each). CDR3 length: 12 amino acids. V lost 1 base and J 9 bases, leaving 9 bases between the germline ends. The V gene's germline CDR1 is SGHVS and CDR2 FNYEAQ. In DNA form, the CDR3 reads TGTGCCAGCAGCTTAGGGAGGGGGTCCCAGTACTTC. It codes for CASSLGRGSQYF.